This T cell receptor beta chain was observed in a study of cytomegalovirus exposure and HLA in healthy donors. Study information: A later analysis reported the same platform for the 100 to 150 validation repertoires and the 666 first-cohort repertoires.

Sequencing was performed with immunoSEQ multiplex PCR; in TCRdb, only in-frame clones are kept and a portion is missing. The sample consists of some 310,000 clones, roughly 90% of them appearing once. General study points: A classifier reportedly called cytomegalovirus status with high sensitivity and specificity. Despite most TCR sequences being rare, some public TCRs occurred in many donors. Investigators reported over 150 TCR beta chains as tied to cytomegalovirus.

In its sample, this clone was seen a few times. Antigen: not known. The sequence came from a man aged 30 to 45 in good health and CMV-seronegative. The sequencing sample was made of PBMCs.

CDR3 sequence reads: CASSYGGASYEQYF. In DNA form, the CDR3 reads TGTGCCAGCAGTTACGGGGGGGCCAGTTACGAGCAGTACTTC. The chain combines TRBV6-5 with TRBJ2-7, with D maybe TRBD2 (7 bases). CDR3 length: 14 residues. The V and J ends lost 2 bases and 4 bases respectively, with 12 bases between them. Germline lookup yields CDR1 MNHEY and CDR2 SVGAGI.